This TCR beta chain was sequenced during a study of T-cell reconstitution after alpha-beta-depleted transplantation in children. This clonotype was counted many times. Its target is unknown. Study-level points and caveats: A year post-transplant, T-cell counts and diversity derived mostly from newly produced T cells. Recipient T cells and thymic progenitors that survived were the source of the high TCRbeta diversity seen at day 60 in some patients. Several hundred rapidly expanded clones from non-depleted graft cells reportedly supplied alpha-beta T cells about two months post-transplant.

Trimming at V came to 1 base and at J to 6 bases, leaving 15 bases not matched to a gene. The germline gives CDR1 SGHAT, CDR2 FQDESV (reference sequence). This CDR3 has 19 residues. Unique molecular identifiers were incorporated during preparation of the TCRbeta library. Each CDR3 protein is one row after TCRdb ran MiXCR on the PCR reads. This table has 500,000 or so distinct CDR3 sequences, roughly 10% appearing once. This chain connects TRBV11-1 to TRBJ2-4; TRBD2 aligns across 10 bases. This clonotype was obtained from a female patient between 2 and 15 years old who had a stem cell transplant for aplastic anemia, so the T cells may come from the graft donor. The source was PBMCs, mostly from graft donor cells, collected 180 days after TCRalphabeta/CD19-depleted stem cell transplant. The CDR3 DNA reads as TGTGCCAGCAGCTTAGAATTCACCCTAGCGGGAGAAGAGGGAAACATTCAGTACTTC. It yields the protein CASSLEFTLAGEEGNIQYF.